This is a list of T cell receptor beta chains from one sample in a study of beta chain features in type 1 diabetes. Generated by immunoSEQ multiplex PCR, the TCRdb table keeps only in-frame clones and is missing some. This sample carries more than 95,000 clones, 25% to 35% of them seen once, and the ten largest clones take about 0.57%. Sequencing was carried out using central memory CD4+ T cells from blood. The receptors here all came from a woman aged 18-29 years with type 1 diabetes. The CDR3 runs from the conserved cysteine through the conserved F or W.

V gene	J gene	CDR3 protein
TRBV5-1	TRBJ2-7	CASSRDYEQYF
TRBV19	TRBJ1-1	CASSKRENTEAFF
TRBV15	TRBJ2-5	CATSPRSGRAAETQYF
TRBV4-3	TRBJ2-1	CASSQDGGGSSRVAEQFF
TRBV5-4	TRBJ2-6	CASSSRQSSGANVLTF
TRBV19	TRBJ2-1	CASSEQTWNEQFF
TRBV2	TRBJ1-5	CASSVSQAGQPQHF
TRBV2	TRBJ2-3	CASSPDSGIIGDTQYF
TRBV6-1	TRBJ2-1	CASMASPYNEQFF
TRBV5-1	TRBJ2-1	CASTDFTGGALGEQFF
TRBV7-9	TRBJ1-5	CASSPHGNQPQHF
TRBV20-1	TRBJ2-3	CSARLVDTQYF
TRBV6-1	TRBJ2-3	CASRPGLGVTDTQYF
TRBV2	TRBJ2-7	CASIRDRGTGEQYF
TRBV5-4	TRBJ2-2	CASTPTSGSRGELFF
TRBV6-5	TRBJ1-5	CASSYTRVGSNQPQHF
TRBV18	TRBJ1-2	CASSPPDGGYNYGYTF
TRBV4-2	TRBJ2-7	CASSQGPAGNSYEQYF
TRBV19	TRBJ2-3	CASSIGGTSGFSTDTQYF
TRBV4-2	TRBJ2-5	CASSPGTSVQETQYF
TRBV5-6	TRBJ2-1	CASSWVRTSGRVSRSEQFF
TRBV2	TRBJ2-1	CASMLREGLNEQFF
TRBV2	TRBJ2-5	CASSSLGRQETQYF
TRBV30	TRBJ2-1	CAWGRTSLYNEQFF
TRBV19	TRBJ1-2	CAGKDRVIGYTF
TRBV2	TRBJ1-2	CASSPTRQGVNYGYTF
TRBV10-3	TRBJ2-1	CAISGGTGTSGYNEQFF
TRBV7-8	TRBJ2-6	CASSKVAGSSGANVLTF
TRBV20-1	TRBJ1-2	CSASHRGSYTF
TRBV5-6	TRBJ1-2	CASRTVNLYGYTF
TRBV28	TRBJ2-5	CASSLFSGRETQYF
TRBV5-6	TRBJ2-7	CASSPGGGASYEQYF
TRBV5-1	TRBJ2-2	CASRSQRESGELFF
TRBV28	TRBJ2-1	CASNPQGASGKDEQFF
TRBV28	TRBJ2-1	CASSPRTRNNEQFF
TRBV5-1	TRBJ2-3	CASSFQGTDTQYF
TRBV7-6	TRBJ2-3	CASSLDVVSLAGGADTQYF
TRBV11-2	TRBJ2-5	CASSLALRLQETQYF
TRBV18	TRBJ1-1	CASSPPLQGTNTEAFF
TRBV9	TRBJ1-2	CASRWGGVVYGYTF
TRBV6-5	TRBJ2-1	CASSLPGDRGQFF
TRBV29-1	TRBJ2-4	CSFSQGTGRTLAKNIQYF
TRBV29-1	TRBJ1-1	CSVAGQSNTEAFF
TRBV4-3	TRBJ2-1	CASSPAAGVLRPPYNEQFF
TRBV5-1	TRBJ1-1	CASSLDSRNTEAFF
TRBV4-2	TRBJ2-4	CASSQVPRLAGGNIQYF
TRBV5-1	TRBJ2-6	CASSLGQLSGANVLTF
TRBV19	TRBJ1-5	CASSMEGSINQPQHF
TRBV30	TRBJ2-1	CAWGGDNEQFF
TRBV20-1	TRBJ1-4	CSARDIKLFF
TRBV29-1	TRBJ2-7	CSALLAGGPREQYF
TRBV9	TRBJ2-1	CASSVVGSSYNEQFF
TRBV2	TRBJ2-3	CASSDGAGRATDTQYF
TRBV30	TRBJ1-1	CAWTQGGGNTEAFF
TRBV18	TRBJ2-7	CASSKRGTLGSYEQYF
TRBV19	TRBJ1-5	CASSIAGQGINQPQHF
TRBV14	TRBJ2-5	CASSQVWTSRETQYF